This T cell receptor (beta chain) was found in a study of shared clonotypes between healthy human individuals. Points from the study as a whole: When naive CD4 clonotypes were compared across a few donors, about 4.8% were shared.

The material for each subset, its genomic DNA, was split evenly across several immunoSEQ plates. Repertoires were generated with immunoSEQ multiplex PCR, while TCRdb's copy carries only in-frame clones and drops some. The sample consists of roughly 2 million clones, roughly 94% of them appearing once. This clone was observed once. Its target is unknown. The germline V gene has CDR1 MNHEY and CDR2 SMNVEV (reference sequence). The CDR3 covers 15 residues. V shed 4 bases and J shed 9 bases, with 19 bases lying between them. This TCR was sampled from a man aged 18 to 30 in good health. The specimen sequenced was naive CD4+ T cells sorted from blood. Noted subset: CD45RA+ positively selected. This rearrangement joins TRBV27 to TRBJ2-1; D unresolved. DNA for the CDR3: TGTGCCAGCAGTTCTAGTCCTTTGGGCGGTGGTGAGCAGTTCTTC. Amino acids: CASSSSPLGGGEQFF.